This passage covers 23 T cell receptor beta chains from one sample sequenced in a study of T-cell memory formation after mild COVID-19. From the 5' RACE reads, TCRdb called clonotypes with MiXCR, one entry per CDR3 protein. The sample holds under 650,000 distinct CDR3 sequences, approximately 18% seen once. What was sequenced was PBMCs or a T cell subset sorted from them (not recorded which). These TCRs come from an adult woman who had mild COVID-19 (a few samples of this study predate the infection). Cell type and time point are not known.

In nucleotides, the CDR3 is TGTGCCAGCAGGAAGACCGGGGGACTTTCCAACGTCCTGACTTTC. This gives the protein CASRKTGGLSNVLTF. The chain recombines TRBV7-8 with TRBJ2-6, with D possibly being TRBD2 (6 bases). This CDR3 region has 15 residues. Germline V gene sequence: CDR1 SGHVS, CDR2 FQNEAQ. V was cut by 6 bases and J by 8 bases, with 17 bases left in between.

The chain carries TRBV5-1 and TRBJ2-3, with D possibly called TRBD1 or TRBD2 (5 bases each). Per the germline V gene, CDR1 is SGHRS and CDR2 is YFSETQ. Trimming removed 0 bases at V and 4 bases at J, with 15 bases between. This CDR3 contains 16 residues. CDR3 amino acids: CASSLGGGRGADTQYF. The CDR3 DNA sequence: TGCGCCAGCAGCTTGGGTGGAGGCCGAGGGGCAGATACGCAGTATTTT.

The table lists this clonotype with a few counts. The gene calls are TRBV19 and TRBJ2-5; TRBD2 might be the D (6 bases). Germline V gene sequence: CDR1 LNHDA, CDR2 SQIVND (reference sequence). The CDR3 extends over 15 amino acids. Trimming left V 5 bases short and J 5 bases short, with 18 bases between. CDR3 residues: CASSPRDFFRETQYF. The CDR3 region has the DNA TGTGCCAGTAGTCCCCGGGACTTCTTTAGGGAGACCCAGTACTTC.

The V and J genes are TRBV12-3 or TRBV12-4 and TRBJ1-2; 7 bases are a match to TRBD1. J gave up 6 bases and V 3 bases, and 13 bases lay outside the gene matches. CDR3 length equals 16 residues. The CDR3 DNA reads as TGTGCCAGCAGTTTCGGTGGACAGGCCCTCCCCCATGGCTACACCTTC. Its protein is CASSFGGQALPHGYTF.

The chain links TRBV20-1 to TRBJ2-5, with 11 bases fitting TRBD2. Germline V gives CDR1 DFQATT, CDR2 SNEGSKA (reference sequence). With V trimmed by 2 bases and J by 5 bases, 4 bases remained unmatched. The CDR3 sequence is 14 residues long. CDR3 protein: CSARRLAGPETQYF. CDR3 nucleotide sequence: TGCAGTGCTAGAAGACTAGCGGGACCGGAGACCCAGTACTTC.

The CDR3: CASSLYEQGFTDTQYF. CDR3 DNA sequence: TGCGCCAGCAGCTTGTATGAACAGGGATTTACAGATACGCAGTATTTT. The chain links TRBV5-1 to TRBJ2-3, with D possibly TRBD1 on 6 matching bases. The germline gives CDR1 SGHRS, CDR2 YFSETQ. V was shortened by 1 base and J by 3 bases, with 15 bases between the two germline ends. The CDR3 loop spans 16 amino acids.

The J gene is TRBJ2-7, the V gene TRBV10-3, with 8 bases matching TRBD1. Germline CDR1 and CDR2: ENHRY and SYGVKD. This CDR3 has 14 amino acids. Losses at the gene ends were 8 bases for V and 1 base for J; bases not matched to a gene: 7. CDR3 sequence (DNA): TGTGCCATCTCTGGCAGGGGGCCTTCCTACGAGCAGTACTTC. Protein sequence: CAISGRGPSYEQYF.

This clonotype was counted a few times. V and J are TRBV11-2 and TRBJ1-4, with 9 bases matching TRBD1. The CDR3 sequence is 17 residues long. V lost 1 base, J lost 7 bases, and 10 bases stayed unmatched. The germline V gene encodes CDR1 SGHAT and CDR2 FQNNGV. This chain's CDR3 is CASSLGRGTGFREKLFF. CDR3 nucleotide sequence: TGTGCCAGCAGCTTAGGCCGCGGGACAGGGTTTCGTGAAAAACTGTTTTTT.

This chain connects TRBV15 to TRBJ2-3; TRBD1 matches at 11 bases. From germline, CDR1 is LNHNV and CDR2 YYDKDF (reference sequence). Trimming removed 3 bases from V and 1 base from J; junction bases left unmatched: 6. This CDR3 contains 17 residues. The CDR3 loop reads CATSSSLDRGRTDTQYF. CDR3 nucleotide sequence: TGTGCCACCAGCAGTAGCTTGGACAGGGGGCGCACAGATACGCAGTATTTT.

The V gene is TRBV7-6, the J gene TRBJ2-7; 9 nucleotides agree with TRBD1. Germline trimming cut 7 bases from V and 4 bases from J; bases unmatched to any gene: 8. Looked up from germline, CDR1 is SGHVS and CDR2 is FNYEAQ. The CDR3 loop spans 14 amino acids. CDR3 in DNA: TGTGCCAGCACCCCGGGGACAGGGCAGTACGAGCAGTACTTC. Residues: CASTPGTGQYEQYF.

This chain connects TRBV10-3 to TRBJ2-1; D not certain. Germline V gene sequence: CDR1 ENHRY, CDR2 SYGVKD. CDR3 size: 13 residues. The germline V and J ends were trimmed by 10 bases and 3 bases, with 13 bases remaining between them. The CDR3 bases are TGTGCCACCCTGGACGAACGCTACAATGAGCAGTTCTTC. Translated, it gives CATLDERYNEQFF.

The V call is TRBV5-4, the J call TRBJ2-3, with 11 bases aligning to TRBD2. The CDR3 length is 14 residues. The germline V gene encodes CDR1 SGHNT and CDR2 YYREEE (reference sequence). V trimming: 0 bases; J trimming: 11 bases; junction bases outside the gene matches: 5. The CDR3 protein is CASSLGPGLAEQYF. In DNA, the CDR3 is TGTGCCAGCAGCTTGGGGCCGGGACTAGCGGAGCAGTATTTT.

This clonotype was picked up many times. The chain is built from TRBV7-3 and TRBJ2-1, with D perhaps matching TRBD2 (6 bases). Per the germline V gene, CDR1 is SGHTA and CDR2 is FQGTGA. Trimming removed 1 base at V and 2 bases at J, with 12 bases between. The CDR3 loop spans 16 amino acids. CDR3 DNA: TGTGCCAGCAGCTTAAGGGCGGGGACTGCCTACAATGAGCAGTTCTTC. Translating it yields CASSLRAGTAYNEQFF.

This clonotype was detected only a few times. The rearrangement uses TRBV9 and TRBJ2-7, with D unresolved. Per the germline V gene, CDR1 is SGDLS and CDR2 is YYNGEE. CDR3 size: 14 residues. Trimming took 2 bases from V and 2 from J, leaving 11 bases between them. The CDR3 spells CASSVEAEPYEQYF. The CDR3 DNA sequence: TGTGCCAGCAGCGTTGAGGCAGAGCCCTACGAGCAGTACTTC.

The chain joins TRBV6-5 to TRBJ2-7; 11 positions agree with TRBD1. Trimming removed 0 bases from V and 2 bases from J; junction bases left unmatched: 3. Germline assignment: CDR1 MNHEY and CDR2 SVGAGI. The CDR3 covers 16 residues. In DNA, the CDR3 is TGTGCCAGCAGTTACTCGGGGACAGGGGGGACCTACGAGCAGTACTTC. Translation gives CASSYSGTGGTYEQYF.

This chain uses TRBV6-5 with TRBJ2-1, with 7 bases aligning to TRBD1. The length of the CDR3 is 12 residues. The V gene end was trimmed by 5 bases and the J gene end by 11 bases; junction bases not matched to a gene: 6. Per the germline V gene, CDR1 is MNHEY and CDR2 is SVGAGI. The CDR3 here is CASSTPGQQQFF. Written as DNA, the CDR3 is TGTGCCAGCAGTACCCCGGGACAGCAGCAGTTCTTC.

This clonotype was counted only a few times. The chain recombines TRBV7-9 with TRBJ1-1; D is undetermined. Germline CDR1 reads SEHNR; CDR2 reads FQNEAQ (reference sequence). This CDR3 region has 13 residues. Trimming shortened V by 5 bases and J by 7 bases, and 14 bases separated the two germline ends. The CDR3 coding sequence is TGTGCCAGCAGCCCAACCGTCGGAGATGAAGCTTTCTTT. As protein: CASSPTVGDEAFF.

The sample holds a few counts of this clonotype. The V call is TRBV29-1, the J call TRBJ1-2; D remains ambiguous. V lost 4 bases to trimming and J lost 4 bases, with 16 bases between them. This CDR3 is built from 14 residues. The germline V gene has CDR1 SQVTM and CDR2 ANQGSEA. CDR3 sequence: CSVAPQQVGYGYTF. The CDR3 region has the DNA TGCAGCGTTGCTCCCCAGCAGGTCGGCTATGGCTACACCTTC.

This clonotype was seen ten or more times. The CDR3 DNA reads TGTGCCAGCAGCTTCTTAACCTGGGATGTTAGCGGGGACCTCTACGAGCAGTACTTC. It codes for CASSFLTWDVSGDLYEQYF. The gene calls are TRBV7-2 and TRBJ2-7; 8 bases map to TRBD2. Germline CDR1 reads SGHTA; CDR2 reads FQGNSA. The CDR3 runs 19 residues. The J segment lost 3 bases and the V segment lost 3 bases, leaving 19 bases of the junction unmatched. Full variable domain (rest looked up from reference TRBV7-2 and TRBJ2-7): GAGVSQSPSNKVTEKGKDVELRCDPISGHTALYWYRQSLGQGLEFLIYFQGNSAPDKSGLPSDRFSAERTGGSVSTLTIQRTQQEDSAVYLCASSFLTWDVSGDLYEQYFGPGTRLTVT.

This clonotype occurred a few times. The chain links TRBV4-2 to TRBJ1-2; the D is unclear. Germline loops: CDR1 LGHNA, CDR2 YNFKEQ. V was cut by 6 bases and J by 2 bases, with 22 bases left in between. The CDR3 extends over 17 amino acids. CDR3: CASSRRSHLAENYGYTF. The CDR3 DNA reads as TGTGCCAGCAGTCGTCGCTCACATCTCGCAGAGAACTATGGCTACACCTTC.

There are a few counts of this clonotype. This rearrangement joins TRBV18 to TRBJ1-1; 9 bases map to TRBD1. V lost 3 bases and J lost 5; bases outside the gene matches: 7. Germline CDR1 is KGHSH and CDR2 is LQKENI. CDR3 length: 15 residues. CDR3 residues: CASSPAGTGRTEAFF. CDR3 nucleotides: TGTGCCAGCTCACCGGCCGGGACAGGGAGGACTGAAGCTTTCTTT.

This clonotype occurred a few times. DNA of the CDR3: TGTGCCAGTAGCCAACAGGGGGGGAATCAGCCCCAGCATTTT. Its protein product is CASSQQGGNQPQHF. The chain has TRBV19 and TRBJ1-5, with 8 bases matching TRBD1. The germline CDR1 and CDR2 sequences are LNHDA and SQIVND (reference sequence). Unmatched junction bases numbered 5, after V lost 6 bases and J lost 4 bases. This CDR3 has 14 residues.

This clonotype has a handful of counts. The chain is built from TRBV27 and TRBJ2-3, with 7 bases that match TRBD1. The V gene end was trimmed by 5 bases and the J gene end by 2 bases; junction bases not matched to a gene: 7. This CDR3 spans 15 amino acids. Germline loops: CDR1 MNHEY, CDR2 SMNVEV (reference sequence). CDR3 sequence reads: CASSPEGQFTDTQYF. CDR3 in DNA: TGTGCCAGCAGTCCAGAGGGACAGTTCACAGATACGCAGTATTTT.